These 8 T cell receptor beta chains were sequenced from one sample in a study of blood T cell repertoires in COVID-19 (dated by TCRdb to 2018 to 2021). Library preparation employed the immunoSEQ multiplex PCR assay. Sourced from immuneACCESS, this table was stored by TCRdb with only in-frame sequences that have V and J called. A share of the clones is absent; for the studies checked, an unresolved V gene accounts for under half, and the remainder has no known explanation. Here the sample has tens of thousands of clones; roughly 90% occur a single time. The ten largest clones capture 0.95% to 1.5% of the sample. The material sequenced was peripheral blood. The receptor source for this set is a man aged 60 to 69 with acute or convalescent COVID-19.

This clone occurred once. CDR3 residues: CASSGTGYYDYGYTF. The DNA of the CDR3 is TGTGCCAGCAGCGGGACAGGGTATTATGACTATGGCTACACCTTC. The V and J genes are TRBV9 and TRBJ1-2; 8 bases map to TRBD1. This CDR3 is built from 15 residues. Unmatched junction bases numbered 7, after V lost 3 bases and J lost 3 bases. The V gene's germline CDR1 is SGDLS and CDR2 YYNGEE.

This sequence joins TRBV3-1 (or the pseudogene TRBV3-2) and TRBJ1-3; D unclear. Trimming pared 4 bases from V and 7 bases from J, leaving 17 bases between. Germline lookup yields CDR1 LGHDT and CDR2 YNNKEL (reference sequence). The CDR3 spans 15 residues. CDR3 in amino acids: CASSPFLAEPNTIYF. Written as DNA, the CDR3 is TGTGCCAGCAGCCCCTTTTTAGCCGAGCCGAACACCATATATTTT.

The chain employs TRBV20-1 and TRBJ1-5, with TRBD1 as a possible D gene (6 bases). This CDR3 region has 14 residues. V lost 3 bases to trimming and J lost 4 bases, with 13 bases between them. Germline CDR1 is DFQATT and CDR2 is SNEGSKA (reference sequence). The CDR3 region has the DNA TGCAGTGCTAGTGCAGGGGAAGGGAATCAGCCCCAGCATTTT. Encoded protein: CSASAGEGNQPQHF.

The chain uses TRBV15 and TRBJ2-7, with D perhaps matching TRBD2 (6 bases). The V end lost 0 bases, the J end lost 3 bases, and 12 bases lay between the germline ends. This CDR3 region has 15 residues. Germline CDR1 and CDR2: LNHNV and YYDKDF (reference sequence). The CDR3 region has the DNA TGTGCCACCAGCAGAGATCAACGGGGGTACTACGAGCAGTACTTC. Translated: CATSRDQRGYYEQYF.

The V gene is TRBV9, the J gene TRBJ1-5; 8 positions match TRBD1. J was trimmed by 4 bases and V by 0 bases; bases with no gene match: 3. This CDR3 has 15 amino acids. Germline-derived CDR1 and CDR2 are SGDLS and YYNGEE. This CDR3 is CASSVGQGANQPQHF. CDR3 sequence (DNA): TGTGCCAGCAGCGTAGGGCAGGGGGCAAATCAGCCCCAGCATTTT.

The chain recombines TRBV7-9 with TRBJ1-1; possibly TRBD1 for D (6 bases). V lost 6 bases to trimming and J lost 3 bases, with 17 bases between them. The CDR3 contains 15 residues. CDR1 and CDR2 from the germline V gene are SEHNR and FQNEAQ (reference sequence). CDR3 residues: CASRGEQGKDTEAFF. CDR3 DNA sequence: TGTGCCAGCAGAGGGGAACAGGGAAAGGACACTGAAGCTTTCTTT. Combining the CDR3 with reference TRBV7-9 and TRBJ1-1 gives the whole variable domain DTGVSQNPRHKITKRGQNVTFRCDPISEHNRLYWYRQTLGQGPEFLTYFQNEAQLEKSRLLSDRFSAERPKGSFSTLEIQRTEQGDSAMYLCASRGEQGKDTEAFFGQGTRLTVV.

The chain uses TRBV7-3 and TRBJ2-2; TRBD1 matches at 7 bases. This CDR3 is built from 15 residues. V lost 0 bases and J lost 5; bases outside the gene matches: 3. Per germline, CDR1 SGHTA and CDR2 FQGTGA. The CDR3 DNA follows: TGTGCCAGCAGCTTAACGGTCAGGGGGACCGGGGAGCTGTTTTTT. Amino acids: CASSLTVRGTGELFF.

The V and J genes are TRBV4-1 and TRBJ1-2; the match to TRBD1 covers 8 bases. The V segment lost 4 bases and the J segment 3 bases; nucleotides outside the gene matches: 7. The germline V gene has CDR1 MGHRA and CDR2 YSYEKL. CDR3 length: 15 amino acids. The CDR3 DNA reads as TGCGCCAGCAGCCCAGGACAGGGAGTACACTATGGCTACACCTTC. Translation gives CASSPGQGVHYGYTF.